Listed below are T cell receptor beta chains from one sample, sequenced in a study of T cells in Graves' hyperthyroidism and ophthalmopathy. TCRdb used MiXCR to reprocess the multiplex PCR reads, holding one entry per CDR3 protein. The sample records 500,000 to 600,000 distinct CDR3 sequences, around 45% being singletons. The material sequenced was peripheral blood or thyroid tissue (not recorded which). The receptors come from an adult woman with Graves' disease, either hyperthyroidism or ophthalmopathy (not recorded which). The CDR3 runs from the conserved cysteine through the conserved F or W. A D gene is named only where the DNA matches it firmly. The size entry is marked missing in some rows and otherwise reads once, few, many or a size class.

J gene,V gene,D gene,clone size,CDR3 DNA,CDR3 protein
TRBJ1-1,TRBV2,-,-,TGTGCCAGCAGTGAAGGGGGCCGACAGGCTGAAGCTTTCTTT,CASSEGGRQAEAFF
TRBJ2-7,TRBV10-3,-,-,TGTGCCTATGGGCGGTCCAAGGGGTACGAGCAGTACTTC,CAYGRSKGYEQYF
TRBJ1-5,TRBV7-2,-,-,TGTGCCAGCAGCTACGGACTAGGGGGAGAGACCCAGCATTTT,CASSYGLGGETQHF
TRBJ2-7,TRBV5-1,-,many,TGCGCCAGCACCGAATCAACAGGGTCCTACGAGCAGTACTTC,CASTESTGSYEQYF
TRBJ2-7,TRBV5-1,TRBD1,many,TGCGCCAGCAGCCTTTTGACAGGGGGGAACGAGCAGTACTTC,CASSLLTGGNEQYF
TRBJ1-2,TRBV5-1,-,many,TGCGCCAGCAGCTTGACAGGGCCCCGACCTAACTATGGCTACACCTTC,CASSLTGPRPNYGYTF
TRBJ1-5,TRBV18,-,many,TGTGCCAGCTCACCTCAAGAGGGCCCCTATCAGCCCCAGCATTTT,CASSPQEGPYQPQHF
TRBJ2-5,TRBV5-1,-,many,TGCGCCAGCACTATCGACTCCGGTCGAAACCAGTACTTC,CASTIDSGRNQYF
TRBJ2-7,TRBV7-8,-,many,TGTGCCAGCAGCTACAGTCCGGGCGGGGCGAGGCGGGAGCAGTACTTC,CASSYSPGGARREQYF
TRBJ1-1,TRBV6-6,-,many,TGTGCCAGCAGTCACCGAGCCGGAAATGCTTTCTTT,CASSHRAGNAFF
TRBJ1-3,TRBV9,-,many,TGTGCCAGCAGCGTAGTCCCTACATTTTCGACCATATATTTT,CASSVVPTFSTIYF
TRBJ2-7,TRBV9,-,once,TGTGCCAGCCAAAACCCCCTCATCTACGAGCAGTACTTC,CASQNPLIYEQYF
TRBJ1-2,TRBV6-5,-,-,TGTGCCAGCAGTAACTGGACAGAACTTCCACTCTATGGCTACACCTTC,CASSNWTELPLYGYTF
TRBJ1-1,TRBV19,-,-,TGTGCCAGTAGCACATACCTTCGGACTGAAGCTTTCTTT,CASSTYLRTEAFF
TRBJ1-5,TRBV7-2,-,-,TGTGCCAGCAGCTTAGCCACAGGGCCCCGTCAGCCCCAGCATTTT,CASSLATGPRQPQHF
TRBJ1-3,TRBV12-3/TRBV12-4,-,-,TGTGCCAGCAGTTTCGGGGTTGCTGGAAACACCATATATTTT,CASSFGVAGNTIYF
TRBJ2-3,TRBV6-4,TRBD2,few,TGTGCCAGCAGTGACTCGGGACTAGCGACAGATACGCAGTATTTT,CASSDSGLATDTQYF
TRBJ2-6,TRBV7-9,-,few,TGTGCCAGCAGCGTGGACGGCTTCTCTGGGGCCAACGTCCTGACTTTC,CASSVDGFSGANVLTF
TRBJ1-1,TRBV29-1,TRBD1,few,TGCAGCGTGCGACTTGACAGGGGGCTGAGTGAAGCTTTCTTT,CSVRLDRGLSEAFF
TRBJ2-7,TRBV20-1,-,few,TGCAGTGCTAGCCAGGGTGATTACGAGCAGTACTTC,CSASQGDYEQYF
TRBJ2-2,TRBV10-3,TRBD2,once,TGTGCCATCAGTGACATAGCGGGAGGGGGCACCGGGGAGCTGTTTTTT,CAISDIAGGGTGELFF
TRBJ1-3,TRBV28,-,-,TGTGCCAGCAGTTTTCCGGGATCTGGAAACACCATATATTTT,CASSFPGSGNTIYF
TRBJ2-5,TRBV20-1,-,many,TGCAGTGCTAGAGCTGGCACCTCTCAAGAGACCCAGTACTTC,CSARAGTSQETQYF
TRBJ1-3,TRBV19,-,-,TGTGCCAGTATTCCAACCCCGGGACCGCGAAACACCATATATTTT,CASIPTPGPRNTIYF
TRBJ2-2,TRBV25-1,TRBD2,-,TGTGCCAGCAGTGAGGGGAGGGGCAGGAGCAAGAACACCGGGGAGCTGTTTTTT,CASSEGRGRSKNTGELFF
TRBJ2-5,TRBV6-2/TRBV6-3,-,-,TGTGCCAGCGGAGGGTGGGGCGGGTACCAAGAGACCCAGTACTTC,CASGGWGGYQETQYF